In this sample, the clone carrying this T cell receptor beta chain turned up a few times. Its target is not known. The data are from a study of regulatory T cells in long-lasting Graves disease. Broader study findings: It was in persistent disease that TRBV28, TRBJ1-2 and TRBJ2-5 were favored.

In building TCR beta libraries, iRepertoire HTBI primers were used together with Arm-PCR of CDR3 regions. A single record per CDR3 protein comes from TCRdb applying MiXCR to the multiplex PCR reads. The data contain a few hundred thousand distinct CDR3 sequences, 20% to 25% of them singletons. The ends lost 0 bases at V and 2 bases at J; junction bases unmatched: 0. The CDR3 loop spans 15 amino acids. Germline-derived CDR1 and CDR2 are SGDLS and YYNGEE. Time point denoted: persistent/refractory GD, antithyroid drugs over 5 years with positive TRAb. RNA isolated from PBMCs was used to make the TCR library.

The sample in question was peripheral blood mononuclear cells (PBMCs), obtained when the disease was refractory, from a patient treated with antithyroid drugs. V gene TRBV9 combines with J gene TRBJ2-5; TRBD1 aligns across 11 bases. The source of this sequence is a female donor with Graves disease. Here the CDR3 reads CASSVGDRGQETQYF. DNA of the CDR3: TGTGCCAGCAGCGTAGGGGACAGGGGGCAAGAGACCCAGTACTTC.